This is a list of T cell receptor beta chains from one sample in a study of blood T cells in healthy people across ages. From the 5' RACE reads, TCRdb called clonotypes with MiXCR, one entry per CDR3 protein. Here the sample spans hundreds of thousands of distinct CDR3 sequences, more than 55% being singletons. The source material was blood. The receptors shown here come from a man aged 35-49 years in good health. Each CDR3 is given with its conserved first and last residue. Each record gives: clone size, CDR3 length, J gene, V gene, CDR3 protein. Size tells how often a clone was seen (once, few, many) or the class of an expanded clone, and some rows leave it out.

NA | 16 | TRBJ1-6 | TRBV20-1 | CSASTQKSSYNSPLHF
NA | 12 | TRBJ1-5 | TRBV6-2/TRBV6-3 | CATHRPNQPQHF
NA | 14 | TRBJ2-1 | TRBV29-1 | CSVDGRDSYNEQFF
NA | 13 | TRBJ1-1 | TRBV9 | CASSGAGTPEAFF
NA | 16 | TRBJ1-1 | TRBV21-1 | CASRGAPALLNTEAFF
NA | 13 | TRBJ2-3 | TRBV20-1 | CSAPGTTGDTQYF
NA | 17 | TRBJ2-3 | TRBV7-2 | CASSLVLAGGSTDTQYF
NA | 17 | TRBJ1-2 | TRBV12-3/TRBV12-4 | CASSASQPGTGGSGYTF
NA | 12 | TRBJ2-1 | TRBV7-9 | CASTTLGHEQFF
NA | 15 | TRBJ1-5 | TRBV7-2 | CASSVWTGSSQPQHF
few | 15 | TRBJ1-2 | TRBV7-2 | CASSEQGDALYGYTF
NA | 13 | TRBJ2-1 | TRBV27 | CASSLTTSNEQFF
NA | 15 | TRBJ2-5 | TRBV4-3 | CASSQDLGQGGTQYF
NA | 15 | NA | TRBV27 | CASTPWEGGHNEQFF
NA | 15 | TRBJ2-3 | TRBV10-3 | CATHVGGIETDTQYF
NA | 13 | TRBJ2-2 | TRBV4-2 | CASSQEITGELFF
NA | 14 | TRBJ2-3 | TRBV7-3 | CASSLDMEGDTQYF
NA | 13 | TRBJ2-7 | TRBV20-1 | CSASPSGRYEQYF
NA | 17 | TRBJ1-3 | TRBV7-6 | CASSFGTGRLSGNTIYF
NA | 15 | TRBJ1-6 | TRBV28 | CASSLSGGPGSPLHF
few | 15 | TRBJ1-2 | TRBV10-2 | CASSEGEGTNYGYTF
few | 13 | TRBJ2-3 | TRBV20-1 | CSAERGSTDTQYF
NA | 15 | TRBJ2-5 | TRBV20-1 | CSALLREGVGGAQYF
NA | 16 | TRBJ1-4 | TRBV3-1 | CASSQSDGRTNEKLFF
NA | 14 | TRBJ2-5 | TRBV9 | CASSARAIDNEQYF
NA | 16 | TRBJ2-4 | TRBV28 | CASSFWGATEKNNQYF
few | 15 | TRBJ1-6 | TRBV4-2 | CASSQPDVQGATLHF
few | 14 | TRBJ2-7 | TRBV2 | CASSGDRVGSKQYF
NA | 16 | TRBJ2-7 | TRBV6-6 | CASSYPPRVSYNEQYF
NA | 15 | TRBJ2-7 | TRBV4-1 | CASSHTGVASYEQYF
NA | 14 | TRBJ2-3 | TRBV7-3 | CASSSDLSTDTQYF
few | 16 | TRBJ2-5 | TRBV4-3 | CASSQEEAGIGETQYF
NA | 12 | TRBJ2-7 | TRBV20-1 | CSATDRAYEQYF
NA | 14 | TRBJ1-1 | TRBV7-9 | CASSLDRVVTEAFF
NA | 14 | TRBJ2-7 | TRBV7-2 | CASSLSVNSYEQYF
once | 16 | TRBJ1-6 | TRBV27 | CATTTTGRLPHAPLHF
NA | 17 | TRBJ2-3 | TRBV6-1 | CASSLRLAGGPFGTQYF
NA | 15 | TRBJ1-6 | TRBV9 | CASSVDLETDSPLHF
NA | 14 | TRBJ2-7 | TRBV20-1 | CSARGGQGVYEQYF
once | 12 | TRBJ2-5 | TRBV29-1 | CSVGGQPETQYF
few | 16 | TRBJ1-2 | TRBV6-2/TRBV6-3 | CASSYSVVGRGDGYTF
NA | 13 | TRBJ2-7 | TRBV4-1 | CASGQGVFYEQYF